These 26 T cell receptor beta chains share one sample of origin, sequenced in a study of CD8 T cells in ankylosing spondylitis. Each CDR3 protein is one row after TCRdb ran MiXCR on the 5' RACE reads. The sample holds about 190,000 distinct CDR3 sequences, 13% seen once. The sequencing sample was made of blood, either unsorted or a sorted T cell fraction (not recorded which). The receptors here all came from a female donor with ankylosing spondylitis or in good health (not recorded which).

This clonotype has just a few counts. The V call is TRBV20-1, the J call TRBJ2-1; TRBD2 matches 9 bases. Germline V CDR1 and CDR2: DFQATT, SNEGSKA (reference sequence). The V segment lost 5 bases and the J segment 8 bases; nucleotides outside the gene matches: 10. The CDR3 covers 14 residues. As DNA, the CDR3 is TGCAGTGCTGAGCGGGAGGTGGACAGAGATGAGCAGTTCTTC. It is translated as CSAEREVDRDEQFF.

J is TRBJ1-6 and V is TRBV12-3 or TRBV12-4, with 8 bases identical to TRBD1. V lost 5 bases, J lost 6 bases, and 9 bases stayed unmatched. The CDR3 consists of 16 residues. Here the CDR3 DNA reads TGTGCCAGCAGTCCGCTGACAGGGGTCGGTAATTCACCCCTCCACTTT. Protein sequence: CASSPLTGVGNSPLHF.

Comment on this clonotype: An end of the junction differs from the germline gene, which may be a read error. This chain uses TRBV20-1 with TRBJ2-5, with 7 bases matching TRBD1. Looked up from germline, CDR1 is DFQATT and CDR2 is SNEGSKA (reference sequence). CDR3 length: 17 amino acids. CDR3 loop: CCARDWGIMGTEETQYF. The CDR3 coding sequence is TGCTGTGCTAGAGATTGGGGGATAATGGGGACAGAAGAGACCCAATACTTC.

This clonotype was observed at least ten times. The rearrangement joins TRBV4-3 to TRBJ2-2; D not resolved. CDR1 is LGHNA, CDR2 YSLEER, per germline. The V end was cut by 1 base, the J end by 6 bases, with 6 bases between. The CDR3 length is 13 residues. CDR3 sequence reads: CASSQARSGELFF. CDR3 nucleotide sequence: TGCGCCAGCAGCCAAGCTAGATCCGGGGAGCTGTTTTTT.

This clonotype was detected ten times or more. This CDR3 reads CATQRETYEQYF. The CDR3 DNA sequence: TGTGCCACTCAACGGGAAACCTACGAGCAGTACTTC. The chain combines TRBV5-4 with TRBJ2-7; the D gene is possibly TRBD2 (5 bases). Germline V gene sequence: CDR1 SGHNT, CDR2 YYREEE (reference sequence). With 9 bases removed from V and 2 bases from J, the gap between germline ends came to 12 bases. The CDR3 runs to 12 residues.

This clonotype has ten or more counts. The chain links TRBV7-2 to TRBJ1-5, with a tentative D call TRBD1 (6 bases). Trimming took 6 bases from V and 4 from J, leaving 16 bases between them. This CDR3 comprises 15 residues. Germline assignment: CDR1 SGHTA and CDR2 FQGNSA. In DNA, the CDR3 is TGTGCCAGCAGTTCAGGGCAAACAGGGAATCAGCCCCAGCATTTT. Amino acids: CASSSGQTGNQPQHF.

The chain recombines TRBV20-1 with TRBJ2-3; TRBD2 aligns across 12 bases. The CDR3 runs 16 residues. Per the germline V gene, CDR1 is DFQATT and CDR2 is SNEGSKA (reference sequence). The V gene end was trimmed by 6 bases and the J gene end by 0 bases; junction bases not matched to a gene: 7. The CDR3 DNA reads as TGCAGTGCCCCGAAGGGGACTAGCGGGAGCACAGATACGCAGTATTTT. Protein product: CSAPKGTSGSTDTQYF.

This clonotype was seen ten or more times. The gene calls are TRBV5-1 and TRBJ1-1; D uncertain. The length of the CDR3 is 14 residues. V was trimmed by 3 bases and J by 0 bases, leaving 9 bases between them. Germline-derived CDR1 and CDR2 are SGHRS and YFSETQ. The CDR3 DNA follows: TGCGCCAGCAGCTCCCCCCCGGTGAACACTGAAGCTTTCTTT. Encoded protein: CASSSPPVNTEAFF.

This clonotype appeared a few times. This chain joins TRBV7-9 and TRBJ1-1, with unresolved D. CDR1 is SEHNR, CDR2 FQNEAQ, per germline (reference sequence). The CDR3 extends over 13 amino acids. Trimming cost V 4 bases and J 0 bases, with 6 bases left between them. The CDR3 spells CASSWEMNTEAFF. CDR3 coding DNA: TGTGCCAGCAGCTGGGAGATGAACACTGAAGCTTTCTTT.

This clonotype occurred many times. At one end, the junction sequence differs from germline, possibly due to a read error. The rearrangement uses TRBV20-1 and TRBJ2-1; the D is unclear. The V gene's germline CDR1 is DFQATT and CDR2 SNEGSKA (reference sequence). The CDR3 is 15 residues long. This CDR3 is CIAPLWGNDGNEQFF. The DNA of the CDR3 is TGCATTGCTCCATTGTGGGGAAATGATGGGAATGAGCAGTTCTTC.

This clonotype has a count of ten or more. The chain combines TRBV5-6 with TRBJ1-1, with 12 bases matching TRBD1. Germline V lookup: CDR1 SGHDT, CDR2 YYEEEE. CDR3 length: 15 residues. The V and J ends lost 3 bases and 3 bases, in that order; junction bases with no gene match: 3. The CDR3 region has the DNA TGTGCCAGCAGCTGGGGACAGGGGGCTTACACTGAAGCTTTCTTT. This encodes CASSWGQGAYTEAFF.

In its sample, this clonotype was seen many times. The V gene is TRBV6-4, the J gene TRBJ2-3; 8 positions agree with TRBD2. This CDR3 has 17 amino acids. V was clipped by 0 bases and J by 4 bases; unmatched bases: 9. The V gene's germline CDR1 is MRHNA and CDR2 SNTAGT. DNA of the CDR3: TGTGCCAGCAGTGACTCGTTCGGGGCGGGAGGAGCAGATACGCAGTATTTT. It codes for CASSDSFGAGGADTQYF.

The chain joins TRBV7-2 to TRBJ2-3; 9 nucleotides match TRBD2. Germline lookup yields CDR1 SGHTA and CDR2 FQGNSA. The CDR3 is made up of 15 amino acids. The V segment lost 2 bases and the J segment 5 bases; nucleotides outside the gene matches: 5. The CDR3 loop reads CASSLLAGRGDTQYF. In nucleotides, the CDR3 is TGTGCCAGCAGCTTACTAGCGGGGCGGGGAGATACGCAGTATTTT.

This CDR3 is CASSSGEKEQFF. The DNA for the CDR3 is TGTGCCAGCAGTTCCGGGGAGAAAGAGCAGTTCTTC. The chain uses TRBV6-5 and TRBJ2-1; D may be TRBD2 (5 bases). This CDR3 is built from 12 residues. Germline V gene lookup returns CDR1 MNHEY and CDR2 SVGAGI. V was pared by 4 bases and J by 10 bases, with 11 bases between.

In DNA form, the CDR3 reads TGTGCCAGCAGTTTTCGATCCCGAGGAAGGGAGCTGTTTTTT. Residues: CASSFRSRGRELFF. J is TRBJ2-2 and V is TRBV27; D unclear. Trimming took off 3 bases at V and 9 bases at J, with 14 bases between the two ends. Germline CDR1 MNHEY, CDR2 SMNVEV (reference sequence). The CDR3 sequence is 14 residues long.

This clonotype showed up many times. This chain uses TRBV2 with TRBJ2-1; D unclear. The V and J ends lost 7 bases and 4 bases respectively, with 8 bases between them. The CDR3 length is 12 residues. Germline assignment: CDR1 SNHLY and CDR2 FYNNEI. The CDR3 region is CASKVRYNEQFF. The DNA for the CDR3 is TGTGCCAGCAAGGTCCGATACAATGAGCAGTTCTTC. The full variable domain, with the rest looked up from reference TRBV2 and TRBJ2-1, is EPEVTQTPSHQVTQMGQEVILRCVPISNHLYFYWYRQILGQKVEFLVSFYNNEISEKSEIFDDQFSVERPDGSNFTLKIRSTKLEDSAMYFCASKVRYNEQFFGPGTRLTVL.

The CDR3 protein is CASSPTGAGYNEQFF. The CDR3 DNA follows: TGTGCCAGCAGCCCGACAGGTGCGGGATACAATGAGCAGTTCTTC. The chain recombines TRBV7-2 with TRBJ2-1, with D perhaps being TRBD1 or TRBD2 (6 bases each). The germline gives CDR1 SGHTA, CDR2 FQGNSA. Trimming took 5 bases from V and 4 from J, leaving 15 bases between them. The CDR3 has 15 amino acids.

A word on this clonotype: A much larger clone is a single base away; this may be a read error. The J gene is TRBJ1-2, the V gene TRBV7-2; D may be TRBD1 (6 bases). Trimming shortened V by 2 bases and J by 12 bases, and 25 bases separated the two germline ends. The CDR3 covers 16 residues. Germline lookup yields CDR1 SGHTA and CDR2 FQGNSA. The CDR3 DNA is TGTGCCAGCAGCTTATTCCAGCCGGGACAAAGGTCGGGCCACACCTTC. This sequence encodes CASSLFQPGQRSGHTF.

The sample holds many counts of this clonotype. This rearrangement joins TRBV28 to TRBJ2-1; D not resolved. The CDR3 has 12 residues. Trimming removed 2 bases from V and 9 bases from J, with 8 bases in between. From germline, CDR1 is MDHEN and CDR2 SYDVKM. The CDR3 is CASSLILTEQFF. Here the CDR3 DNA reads TGTGCCAGCAGTTTAATCTTAACTGAGCAGTTCTTC.

CDR3 amino acids: CASSRQGAIREQYF. The CDR3, as DNA: TGTGCCAGCAGTCGACAGGGGGCTATACGCGAGCAGTACTTC. The chain uses TRBV6-2 or TRBV6-3 and TRBJ2-7; TRBD1 matches at 10 bases. Looked up from germline, CDR1 is MNHEY and CDR2 is SVGEGT. Germline trimming cut 5 bases from V and 6 bases from J; bases unmatched to any gene: 7. The length of the CDR3 is 14 residues.

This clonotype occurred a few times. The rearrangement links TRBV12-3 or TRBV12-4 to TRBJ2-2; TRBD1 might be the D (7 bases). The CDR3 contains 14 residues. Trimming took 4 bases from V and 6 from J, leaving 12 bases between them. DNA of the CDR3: TGTGCCAGCAGTTCCCAGGGGGAGGCCGGGGAGCTGTTTTTT. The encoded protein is CASSSQGEAGELFF.

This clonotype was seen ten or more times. This chain's CDR3 is CASSSSGSYGEQFF. CDR3 coding DNA: TGTGCCAGCAGCTCTAGCGGGAGCTATGGTGAGCAGTTCTTC. The chain uses TRBV11-2 and TRBJ2-1; TRBD2 aligns across 10 bases. Unmatched junction bases numbered 6, after V lost 4 bases and J lost 9 bases. Germline V gives CDR1 SGHAT, CDR2 FQNNGV. The CDR3 is 14 residues long. Full variable domain (remainder filled in from reference TRBV11-2 and TRBJ2-1): EAGVAQSPRYKIIEKRQSVAFWCNPISGHATLYWYQQILGQGPKLLIQFQNNGVVDDSQLPKDRFSAERLKGVDSTLKIQPAKLEDSAVYLCASSSSGSYGEQFFGPGTRLTVL.

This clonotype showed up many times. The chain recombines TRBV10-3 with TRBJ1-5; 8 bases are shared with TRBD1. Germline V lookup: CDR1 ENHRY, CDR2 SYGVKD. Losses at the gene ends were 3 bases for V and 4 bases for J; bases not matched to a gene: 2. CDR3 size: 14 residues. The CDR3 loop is CAISDGTGNQPQHF. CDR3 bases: TGTGCCATCAGTGACGGGACAGGTAATCAGCCCCAGCATTTT.

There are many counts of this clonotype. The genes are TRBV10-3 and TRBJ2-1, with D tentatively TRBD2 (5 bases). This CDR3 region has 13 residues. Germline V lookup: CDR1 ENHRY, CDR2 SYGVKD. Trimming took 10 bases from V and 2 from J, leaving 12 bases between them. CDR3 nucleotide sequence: TGTGCCACCTTACTAGACCCCTACAATGAGCAGTTCTTC. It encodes CATLLDPYNEQFF.

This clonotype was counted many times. The CDR3 DNA sequence: TGCGCCAGCAAGGACAGGGAGGGACCTGAAGCTTTCTTT. Its protein product is CASKDREGPEAFF. The rearrangement links TRBV5-1 to TRBJ1-1; 8 bases align to TRBD1. Germline trimming cut 6 bases from V and 6 bases from J; bases unmatched to any gene: 7. The germline CDR1 and CDR2 sequences are SGHRS and YFSETQ. The CDR3 length is 13 residues.

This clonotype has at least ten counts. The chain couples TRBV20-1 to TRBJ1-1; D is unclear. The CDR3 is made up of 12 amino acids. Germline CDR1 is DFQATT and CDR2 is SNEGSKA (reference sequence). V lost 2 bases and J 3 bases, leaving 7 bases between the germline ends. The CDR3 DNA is TGCAGTGCTAGAAATTCCGACACTGAAGCTTTCTTT. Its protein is CSARNSDTEAFF.